The 11 T cell receptor beta chains in this list originate from one sample, sequenced in a study of cytomegalovirus exposure and HLA in healthy donors. The PCR ran on 60 Vbeta and 13 Jbeta primers. Data came from immunoSEQ multiplex PCR; TCRdb stores just in-frame clones and leaves some out. The sample shows 150,000 to 250,000 clones, 82% of them seen only once. The sequenced sample consisted of PBMCs. The receptors were gathered from a boy younger than 10 in good health and CMV-seronegative.

This chain joins TRBV28 and TRBJ1-1, with D uncertain. Deletions cut 5 bases from V and 1 base from J, with 8 bases between. The CDR3 is 13 residues long. CDR1 and CDR2 from the germline V gene are MDHEN and SYDVKM. Here the CDR3 reads CASSPAGNTEAFF. CDR3 sequence (DNA): TGTGCCAGCAGTCCTGCCGGGAACACTGAAGCTTTCTTT. The variable domain in full, completed from reference TRBV28 and TRBJ1-1, reads DVKVTQSSRYLVKRTGEKVFLECVQDMDHENMFWYRQDPGLGLRLIYFSYDVKMKEKGDIPEGYSVSREKKERFSLILESASTNQTSMYLCASSPAGNTEAFFGQGTRLTVV.

This rearrangement joins TRBV19 to TRBJ1-2; TRBD1 matches 7 bases. The germline V gene encodes CDR1 LNHDA and CDR2 SQIVND (reference sequence). The J segment lost 2 bases and the V segment lost 5 bases, leaving 8 bases of the junction unmatched. The CDR3 extends over 15 amino acids. The CDR3 DNA reads TGTGCCAGTAGTGTCGGACAGGCTCAAAACTATGGCTACACCTTC. Residues: CASSVGQAQNYGYTF.

The chain couples TRBV29-1 to TRBJ2-7; TRBD1 matches 7 bases. CDR1 and CDR2 from the germline V gene are SQVTM and ANQGSEA. The CDR3 totals 15 residues. V lost 3 bases to trimming and J lost 0 bases; unmatched junction nucleotides: 8. CDR3 sequence (DNA): TGCAGCGTTGAGGACAGGTCCTTGTCCTCCTACGAGCAGTACTTC. It codes for CSVEDRSLSSYEQYF.

The chain recombines TRBV29-1 with TRBJ1-1; 7 bases map to TRBD1. The V gene end was trimmed by 8 bases and the J gene end by 0 bases; junction bases not matched to a gene: 12. Germline V gives CDR1 SQVTM, CDR2 ANQGSEA. CDR3 length: 15 amino acids. Written as DNA, the CDR3 is TGCAGCTTCCGACAGGGTAGATCCATGAACACTGAAGCTTTCTTT. It is translated as CSFRQGRSMNTEAFF.

This rearrangement joins TRBV6-5 to TRBJ2-3; D perhaps matches TRBD2 (5 bases). The CDR3 has 14 residues. V lost 2 bases, J lost 2 bases, and 8 bases lay in between. Looked up from germline, CDR1 is MNHEY and CDR2 is SVGAGI. CDR3 loop: CASSYRGPTDTQYF. The CDR3 DNA reads as TGTGCCAGCAGTTACCGAGGGCCCACAGATACGCAGTATTTT.

The chain joins TRBV15 to TRBJ2-5, with 9 positions matching TRBD2. CDR1 and CDR2 from the germline V gene are LNHNV and YYDKDF (reference sequence). The CDR3 has 15 residues. V lost 1 base to trimming and J lost 5 bases; unmatched junction nucleotides: 5. The CDR3 region is CATSRVSGGIETQYF. As DNA, the CDR3 is TGTGCCACCAGCAGAGTTAGCGGGGGAATTGAGACCCAGTACTTC.

The gene calls are TRBV27 and TRBJ1-2, with D possibly being TRBD1 (6 bases). Germline V CDR1 and CDR2: MNHEY, SMNVEV (reference sequence). The V end lost 5 bases, the J end lost 8 bases, and 21 bases lay between the germline ends. The CDR3 has 15 amino acids. CDR3 DNA: TGTGCCAGCAGTATGCGGGGGCCAAACCTCGGGGGCTACACCTTC. Translated, it gives CASSMRGPNLGGYTF.

The chain is built from TRBV10-3 and TRBJ1-2; the match to TRBD1 covers 10 bases. J was trimmed by 8 bases and V by 4 bases; bases with no gene match: 1. CDR1 ENHRY and CDR2 SYGVKD come from the germline V gene. This CDR3 is 12 amino acids long. CDR3 loop: CAISVDRGGYTF. The DNA for the CDR3 is TGTGCCATCAGTGTGGACAGGGGGGGCTACACCTTC.

In this sample, this clone turned up once. The rearrangement uses TRBV21-1 and TRBJ2-7; the table's TRBD1 call for D was not verified on the DNA. TRBV21-1 is termed a pseudogene. The length of the CDR3 is 21 residues. The CDR3 loop reads CASSKKSGAGAASPVTYEQYF. CDR3 bases: TGTGCCAGCAGCAAAAAGAGTGGGGCAGGGGCCGCTTCCCCTGTTACCTACGAGCAGTACTTC.

The rearrangement uses TRBV7-2 and TRBJ1-4; TRBD1 aligns across 9 bases. V lost 5 bases to trimming and J lost 6 bases; unmatched junction nucleotides: 7. Germline V gene sequence: CDR1 SGHTA, CDR2 FQGNSA. This CDR3 is built from 15 residues. DNA for the CDR3: TGTGCCAGCAGCACAAACAGGGGGCCCTATGAAAAACTGTTTTTT. This gives the protein CASSTNRGPYEKLFF.

The chain couples TRBV6-5 to TRBJ2-4; D is perhaps TRBD2 (6 bases). The germline V gene has CDR1 MNHEY and CDR2 SVGAGI. This CDR3 has 13 amino acids. Trimming cost V 3 bases and J 8 bases, with 11 bases left between them. Written as DNA, the CDR3 is TGTGCCAGCAGTTATGGGAGGAGGGACATTCAGTACTTC. Protein product: CASSYGRRDIQYF.